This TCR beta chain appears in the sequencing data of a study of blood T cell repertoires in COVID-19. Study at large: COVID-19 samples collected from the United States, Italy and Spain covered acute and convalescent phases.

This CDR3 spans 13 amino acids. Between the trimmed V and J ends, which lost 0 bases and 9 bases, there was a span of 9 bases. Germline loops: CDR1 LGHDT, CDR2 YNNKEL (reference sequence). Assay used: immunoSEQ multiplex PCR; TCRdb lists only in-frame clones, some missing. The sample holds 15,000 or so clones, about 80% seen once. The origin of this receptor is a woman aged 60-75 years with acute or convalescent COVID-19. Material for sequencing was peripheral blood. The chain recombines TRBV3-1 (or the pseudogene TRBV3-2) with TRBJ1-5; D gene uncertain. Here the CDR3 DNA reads TGTGCCAGCAGCCAAGACGGGGAAAGGCCCCAGCATTTT. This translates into CASSQDGERPQHF.